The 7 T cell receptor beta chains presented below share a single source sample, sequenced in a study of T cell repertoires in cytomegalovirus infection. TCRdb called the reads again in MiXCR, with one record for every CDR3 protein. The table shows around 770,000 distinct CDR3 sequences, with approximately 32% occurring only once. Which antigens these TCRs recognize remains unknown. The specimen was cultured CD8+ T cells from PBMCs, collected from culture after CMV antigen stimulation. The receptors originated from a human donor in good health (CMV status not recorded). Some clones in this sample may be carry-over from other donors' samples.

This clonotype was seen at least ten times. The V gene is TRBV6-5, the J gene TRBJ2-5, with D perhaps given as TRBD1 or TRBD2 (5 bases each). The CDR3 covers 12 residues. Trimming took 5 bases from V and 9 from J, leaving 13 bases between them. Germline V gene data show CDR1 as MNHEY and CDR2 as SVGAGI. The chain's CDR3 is CASSPGRFSQYF. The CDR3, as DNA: TGTGCCAGCAGTCCGGGACGCTTCTCCCAGTACTTC.

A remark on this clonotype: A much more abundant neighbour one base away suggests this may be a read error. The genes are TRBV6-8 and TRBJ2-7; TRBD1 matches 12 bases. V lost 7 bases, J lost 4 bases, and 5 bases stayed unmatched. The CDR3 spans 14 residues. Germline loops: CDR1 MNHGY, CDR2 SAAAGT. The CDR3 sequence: CASMTGQGAYEQYF. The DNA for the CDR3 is TGTGCCAGCATGACGGGACAGGGGGCGTACGAGCAGTACTTC.

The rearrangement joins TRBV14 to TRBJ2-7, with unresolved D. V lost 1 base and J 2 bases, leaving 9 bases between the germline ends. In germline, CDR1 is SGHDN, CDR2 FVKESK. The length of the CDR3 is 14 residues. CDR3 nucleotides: TGTGCCAGCAGCCAAGTCGCATTACCCTACGAGCAGTACTTC. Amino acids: CASSQVALPYEQYF.

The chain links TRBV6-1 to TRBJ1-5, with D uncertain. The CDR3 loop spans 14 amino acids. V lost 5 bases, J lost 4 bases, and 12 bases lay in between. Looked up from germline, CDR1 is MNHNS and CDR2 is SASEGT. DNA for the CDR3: TGTGCCAGCAGTAGAACAGAACTTAATCAGCCCCAGCATTTT. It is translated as CASSRTELNQPQHF.

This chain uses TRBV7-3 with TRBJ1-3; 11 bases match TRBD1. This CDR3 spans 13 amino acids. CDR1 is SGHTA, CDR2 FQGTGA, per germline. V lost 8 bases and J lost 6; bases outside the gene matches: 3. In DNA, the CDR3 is TGTGCCAGCCGGACAGGGGGCCCAAACACCATATATTTT. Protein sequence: CASRTGGPNTIYF.

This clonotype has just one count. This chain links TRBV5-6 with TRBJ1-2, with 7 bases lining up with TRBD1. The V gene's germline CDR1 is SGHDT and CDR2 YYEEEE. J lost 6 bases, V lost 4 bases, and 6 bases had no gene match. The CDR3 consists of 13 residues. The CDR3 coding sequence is TGTGCCAGCAGCGACAGGGAGCGCGATGGCTACACCTTC. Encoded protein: CASSDRERDGYTF.

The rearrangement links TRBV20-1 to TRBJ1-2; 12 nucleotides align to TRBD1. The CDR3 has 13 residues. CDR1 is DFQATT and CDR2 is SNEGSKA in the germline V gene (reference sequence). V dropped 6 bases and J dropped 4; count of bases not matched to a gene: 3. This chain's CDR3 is CSATGQGAYGYTF. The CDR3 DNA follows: TGCAGTGCCACGGGACAGGGGGCCTATGGCTACACCTTC.